Listed below are T cell receptor beta chains from one sample, sequenced in a study of OX40 agonist ivuxolimab in advanced cancers. Only in-frame clones appear in the TCRdb table, and some are missing; sequencing was by immunoSEQ multiplex PCR. This sample has 40,000 to 45,000 clones; about 80% occur once, and the top ten carry less than 5%. The sample was CD4+ or CD8+ T cells sorted from blood, taken in a trial of the OX40 agonist ivuxolimab. The origin of the receptors is an adult with an advanced solid tumor such as melanoma, head and neck, liver or kidney cancer. Both conserved end residues are part of each CDR3. D genes are given only for firm matches. Not all rows give a size; the values are once, few, many and, for expanded clones, a class.

V gene,D gene,J gene,clone size,CDR3 DNA,CDR3 protein
TRBV5-6,TRBD1,TRBJ2-7,.,TGTGCCAGCAGCTCTCCGGGACAGATCTCCTACGAGCAGTACTTC,CASSSPGQISYEQYF
TRBV14,.,TRBJ2-1,.,TGTGCCAGCAGCCTCAGACAGGATGGTGAGCAGTTCTTC,CASSLRQDGEQFF
TRBV4-3,TRBD1,TRBJ1-2,.,TGCGCCAGCAGCCGGGCAGGGGGCACGGTTGGCTACACCTTC,CASSRAGGTVGYTF
TRBV11-2,.,TRBJ1-6,once,TGTGCCAGCAGCTTAAATCCCCACTATAATTCACCCCTCCACTTT,CASSLNPHYNSPLHF
TRBV7-2,.,TRBJ1-2,.,TGTGCCAGCAGCCCTAATATCGACAGGATCTATGGCTACACCTTC,CASSPNIDRIYGYTF
TRBV11-2,.,TRBJ1-1,.,TGTGCCAGCAGCTTAGCACAGACCAACACTGAAGCTTTCTTT,CASSLAQTNTEAFF
TRBV10-3,TRBD1,TRBJ1-1,.,TGTGCCATCAGTGAGTCCAACCGGGACAGAAGGAGGACTGAAGCTTTCTTT,CAISESNRDRRRTEAFF
TRBV18,.,TRBJ1-5,.,TGTGCCAGCTCCTCCGGGGCTAATCAGCCCCAGCATTTT,CASSSGANQPQHF
TRBV6-1,.,TRBJ1-6,.,TGTGCCACCTCAGACTTGTCCTATAATTCACCCCTCCACTTT,CATSDLSYNSPLHF
TRBV9,.,TRBJ1-2,.,TGTGCCAGCAGCGTAGGGGAAAAAAAGGGGGGCTACACCTTC,CASSVGEKKGGYTF
TRBV14,.,TRBJ1-2,.,TGTGCCAGCAGCCAAGGACAGACCTATGGCTACACCTTC,CASSQGQTYGYTF
TRBV25-1,TRBD1,TRBJ1-2,once,TGTGCCAGCAGTGAATGGTTGCCGGGACAGGGGGCTTTTGGCTACACCTTC,CASSEWLPGQGAFGYTF
TRBV7-2,.,TRBJ1-5,few,TGTGCCAGCAGCGGCCCGGGGGAGCATCAGCCCCAGCATTTT,CASSGPGEHQPQHF
TRBV6-1,.,TRBJ1-2,.,TGTGCCAGCAGTGAGGGAACCTATGGCTACACCTTC,CASSEGTYGYTF
TRBV15,TRBD2,TRBJ2-3,.,TGTGCCACCAGCAGAGCATTAGCGGGAGTCTCCGATACGCAGTATTTT,CATSRALAGVSDTQYF
TRBV5-1,.,TRBJ2-3,few,TGCGCCAGCACCATAGGGGGGTTAGACACAGATACGCAGTATTTT,CASTIGGLDTDTQYF
TRBV5-8,TRBD1,TRBJ2-5,.,TGTGCCAGCAGCTTGAGGGACAGGGGCTCTATTGGGACCCAGTACTTC,CASSLRDRGSIGTQYF
TRBV11-2,TRBD1,TRBJ1-6,.,TGTGCCAGCAGCCCTCGCGGGACAGATAATTCACCCCTCCACTTT,CASSPRGTDNSPLHF
TRBV10-3,TRBD1,TRBJ1-6,.,TGTGCCATGGGACAGGGGGAGGATTCACCCCTCCACTTT,CAMGQGEDSPLHF
TRBV21-1,.,TRBJ1-5,.,TGTGCCAGCAGCAAATTTCGTCAGCCCCAGCATTTT,CASSKFRQPQHF
TRBV5-4,.,TRBJ2-7,.,TGTGCCAGCAGCTTCTTTGAGCGTCGCGAGCAGTACTTC,CASSFFERREQYF
TRBV6-5,TRBD2,TRBJ2-1,.,TGTGCCAGCAGGTCGGGGGGTCTCTCCTACAATGAGCAGTTCTTC,CASRSGGLSYNEQFF
TRBV18,.,TRBJ1-2,once,TGTGCCAGCTCACCCGGGGGGGACTATGGCTACACCTTC,CASSPGGDYGYTF
TRBV5-1,.,TRBJ2-4,.,TGCGCCAGCAGCTTAGAGCAGGGCGGCTTATCGTACTTC,CASSLEQGGLSYF
TRBV21-1,.,TRBJ2-7,.,TGTGCCAGCAAACGTTGTCGGGAGTCCGACGAGCAGTACTTC,CASKRCRESDEQYF
TRBV7-2,.,TRBJ1-2,few,TGTGCCAGCAGCTTAGTTGTACAAAAAGATGGCTACACCTTC,CASSLVVQKDGYTF
TRBV4-1,.,TRBJ2-7,.,TGCGCCAGCAGCCAAGAAGGCCACAGGGCCCTCGCCGAGCAGTACTTC,CASSQEGHRALAEQYF
TRBV5-1,TRBD1,TRBJ1-4,.,TGCGCCAGCAGGACCACAGGGGGAACTAATGAAAAACTGTTTTTT,CASRTTGGTNEKLFF
TRBV7-9,.,TRBJ1-4,.,TGTGCCAGCAGCTTAGAGTCGGGTGTTGAAAAACTGTTTTTT,CASSLESGVEKLFF
TRBV6-5,TRBD1,TRBJ1-1,.,TGTGCCAGCAGGACAGGGATTTACACTGAAGCTTTCTTT,CASRTGIYTEAFF
TRBV19,.,TRBJ1-2,.,TGTGCCAGTATGGGCCAATGGGGTGGCTACACCTTC,CASMGQWGGYTF
TRBV7-9,TRBD1,TRBJ1-1,.,TGTGCCAGCAGCTTAGGGGGACAGGGCCACACTGAAGCTTTCTTT,CASSLGGQGHTEAFF
TRBV9,.,TRBJ1-1,.,TGTGCCAGCAGCGGCGAGAGGACTGAAGCTTTCTTT,CASSGERTEAFF
TRBV6-1,TRBD2,TRBJ2-7,once,TGTGCCAGCAGACCACTAGCGGGACCCTCCTACGAGCAGTACTTC,CASRPLAGPSYEQYF
TRBV2,.,TRBJ1-2,.,TGTGCCAGCAGTGGAGGTGGTGGGTATGGCTACACCTTC,CASSGGGGYGYTF
TRBV7-2,TRBD1,TRBJ1-5,.,TGTGCCAGCAGCTTAGAACAGGGGAGCAATCAGCCCCAGCATTTT,CASSLEQGSNQPQHF
TRBV5-3,TRBD1,TRBJ2-2,.,TGTGCCAGAAGCTTGGGGCAGGGACAGCAGAACACCGGGGAGCTGTTTTTT,CARSLGQGQQNTGELFF
TRBV18,.,TRBJ1-1,.,TGTGCCAGCTCATCAAGAAGGGAGGGGATGGGGGTCACTGAAGCTTTCTTT,CASSSRREGMGVTEAFF
TRBV2,.,TRBJ1-2,.,TGTGCCAGCAGCGTCCAGGGTGACTATGGCTACACCTTC,CASSVQGDYGYTF
TRBV4-3,TRBD2,TRBJ2-7,.,TGCGCCAGCAGCCATAGCGGGAGTACCTACGAGCAGTACTTC,CASSHSGSTYEQYF
TRBV7-2,.,TRBJ1-5,.,TGTGCCAGCAGCCCTGGACAACAGAGTCAGCCCCAGCATTTT,CASSPGQQSQPQHF
TRBV10-3,.,TRBJ1-2,once,TGTGCCATCAGTGAGCCGGGGGGTGGCTACACCTTC,CAISEPGGGYTF